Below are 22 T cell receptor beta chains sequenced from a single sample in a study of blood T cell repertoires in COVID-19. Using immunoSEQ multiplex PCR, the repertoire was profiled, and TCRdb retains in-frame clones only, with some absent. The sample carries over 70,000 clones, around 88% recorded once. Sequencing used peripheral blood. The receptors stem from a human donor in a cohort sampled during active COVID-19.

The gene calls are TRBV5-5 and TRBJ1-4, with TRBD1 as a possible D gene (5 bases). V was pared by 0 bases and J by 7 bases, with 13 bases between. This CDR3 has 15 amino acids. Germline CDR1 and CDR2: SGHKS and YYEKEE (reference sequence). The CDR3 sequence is CASSLGVAGREKLFF. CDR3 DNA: TGTGCCAGCAGCTTGGGGGTGGCAGGGCGTGAAAAACTGTTTTTT.

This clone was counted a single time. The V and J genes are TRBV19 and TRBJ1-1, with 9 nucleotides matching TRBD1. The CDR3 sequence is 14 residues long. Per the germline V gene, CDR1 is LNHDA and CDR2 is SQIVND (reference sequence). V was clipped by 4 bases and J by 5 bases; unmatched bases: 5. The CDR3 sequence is CASSTDRGFTEAFF. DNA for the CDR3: TGTGCCAGTAGTACGGACAGGGGCTTTACTGAAGCTTTCTTT.

The CDR3: CASNGLAGQETQYF. CDR3 nucleotides: TGTGCCAGCAATGGACTAGCGGGGCAAGAGACCCAGTACTTC. The V call is TRBV2, the J call TRBJ2-5, with 12 bases that match TRBD2. With V trimmed by 7 bases and J by 2 bases, 2 bases remained unmatched. Germline V gene lookup returns CDR1 SNHLY and CDR2 FYNNEI. There are 14 residues in the CDR3.

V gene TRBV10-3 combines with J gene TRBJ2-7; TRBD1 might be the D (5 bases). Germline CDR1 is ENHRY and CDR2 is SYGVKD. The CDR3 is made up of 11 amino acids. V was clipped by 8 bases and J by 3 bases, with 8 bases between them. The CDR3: CAIRQGYEQYF. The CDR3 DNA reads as TGTGCCATCCGTCAGGGCTACGAGCAGTACTTC.

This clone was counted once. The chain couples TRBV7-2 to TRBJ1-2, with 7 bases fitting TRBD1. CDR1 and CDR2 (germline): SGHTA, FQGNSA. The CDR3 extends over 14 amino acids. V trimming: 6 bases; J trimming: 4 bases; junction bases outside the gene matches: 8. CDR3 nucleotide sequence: TGTGCCAGCAGACTTTCCCGACAGGGCTATGGCTACACCTTC. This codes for CASRLSRQGYGYTF.

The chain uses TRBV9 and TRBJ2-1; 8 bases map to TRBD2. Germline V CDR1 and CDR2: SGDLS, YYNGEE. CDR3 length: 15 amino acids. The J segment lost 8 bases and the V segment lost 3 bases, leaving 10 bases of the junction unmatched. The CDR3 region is CASSAHMTRGDEQFF. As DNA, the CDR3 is TGTGCCAGCAGCGCCCATATGACGCGGGGGGATGAGCAGTTCTTC.

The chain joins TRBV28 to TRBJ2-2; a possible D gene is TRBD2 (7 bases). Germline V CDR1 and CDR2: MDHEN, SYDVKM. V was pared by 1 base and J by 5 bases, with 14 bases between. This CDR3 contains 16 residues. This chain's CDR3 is CASSLFSGGATGELFF. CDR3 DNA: TGTGCCAGCAGTTTATTTAGTGGGGGGGCGACCGGGGAGCTGTTTTTT. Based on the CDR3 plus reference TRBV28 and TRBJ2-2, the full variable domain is DVKVTQSSRYLVKRTGEKVFLECVQDMDHENMFWYRQDPGLGLRLIYFSYDVKMKEKGDIPEGYSVSREKKERFSLILESASTNQTSMYLCASSLFSGGATGELFFGEGSRLTVL.

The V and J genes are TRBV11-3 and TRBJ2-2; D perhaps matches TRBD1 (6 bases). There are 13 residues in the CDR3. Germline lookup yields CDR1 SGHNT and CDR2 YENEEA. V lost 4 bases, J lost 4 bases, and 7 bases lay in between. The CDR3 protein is CASSSQGTGELFF. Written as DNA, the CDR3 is TGTGCCAGCAGCTCACAGGGCACCGGGGAGCTGTTTTTT.

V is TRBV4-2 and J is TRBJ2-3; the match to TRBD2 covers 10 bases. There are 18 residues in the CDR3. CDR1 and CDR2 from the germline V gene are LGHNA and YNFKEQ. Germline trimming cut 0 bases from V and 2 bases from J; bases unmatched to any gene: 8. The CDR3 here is CASSQDRRTSGPTDTQYF. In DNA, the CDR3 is TGTGCCAGCAGCCAAGATCGTCGGACTAGCGGCCCCACAGATACGCAGTATTTT.

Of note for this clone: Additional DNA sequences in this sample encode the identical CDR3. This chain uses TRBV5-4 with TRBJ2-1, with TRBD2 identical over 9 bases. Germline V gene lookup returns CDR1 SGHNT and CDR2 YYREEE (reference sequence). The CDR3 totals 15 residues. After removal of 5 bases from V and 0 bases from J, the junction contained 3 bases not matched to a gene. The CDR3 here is CASSFSGGSYNEQFF. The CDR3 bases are TGTGCCAGCAGTTTTAGCGGGGGCTCCTACAATGAGCAGTTCTTC.

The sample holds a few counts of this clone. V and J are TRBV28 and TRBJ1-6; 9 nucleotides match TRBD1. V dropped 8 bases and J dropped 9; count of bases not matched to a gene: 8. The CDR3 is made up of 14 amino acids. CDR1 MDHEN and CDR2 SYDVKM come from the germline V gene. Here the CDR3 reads CASSPGQGGSPLHF. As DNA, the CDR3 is TGTGCCAGCTCTCCGGGACAGGGTGGTTCACCCCTCCACTTT.

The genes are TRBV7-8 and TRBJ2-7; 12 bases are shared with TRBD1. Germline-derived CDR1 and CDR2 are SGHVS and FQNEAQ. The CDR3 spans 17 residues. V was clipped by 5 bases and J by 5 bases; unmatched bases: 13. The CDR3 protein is CASSPAPSGQGANEQYF. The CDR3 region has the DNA TGTGCCAGCAGCCCAGCCCCGTCGGGACAGGGGGCCAACGAGCAGTACTTC.

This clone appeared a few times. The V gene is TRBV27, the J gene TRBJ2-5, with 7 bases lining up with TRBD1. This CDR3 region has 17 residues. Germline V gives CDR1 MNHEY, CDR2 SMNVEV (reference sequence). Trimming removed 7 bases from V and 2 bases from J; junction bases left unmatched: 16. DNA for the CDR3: TGTGCCAGCACCCTACGGGACCCTAGGGACAGTCAAGAGACCCAGTACTTC. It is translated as CASTLRDPRDSQETQYF.

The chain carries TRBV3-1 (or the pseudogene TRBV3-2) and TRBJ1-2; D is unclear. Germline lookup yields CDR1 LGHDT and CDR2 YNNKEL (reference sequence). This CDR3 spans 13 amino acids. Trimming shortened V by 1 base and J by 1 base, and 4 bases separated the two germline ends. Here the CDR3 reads CASSQAVNYGYTF. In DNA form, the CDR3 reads TGTGCCAGCAGCCAAGCAGTTAACTATGGCTACACCTTC.

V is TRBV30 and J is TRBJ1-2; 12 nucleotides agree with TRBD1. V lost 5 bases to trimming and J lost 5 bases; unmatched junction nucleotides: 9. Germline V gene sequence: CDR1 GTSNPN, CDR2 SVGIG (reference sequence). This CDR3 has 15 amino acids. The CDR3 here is CAWGTGGGVGYGYTF. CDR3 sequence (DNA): TGTGCCTGGGGGACAGGGGGCGGCGTCGGTTATGGCTACACCTTC.

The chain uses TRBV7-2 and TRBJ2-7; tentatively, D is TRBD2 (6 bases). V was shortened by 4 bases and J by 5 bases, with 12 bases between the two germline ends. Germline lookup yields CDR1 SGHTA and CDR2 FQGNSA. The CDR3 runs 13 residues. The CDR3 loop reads CASSSSGVHEQYF. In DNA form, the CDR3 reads TGTGCCAGCAGCTCCTCGGGGGTCCACGAGCAGTACTTC.

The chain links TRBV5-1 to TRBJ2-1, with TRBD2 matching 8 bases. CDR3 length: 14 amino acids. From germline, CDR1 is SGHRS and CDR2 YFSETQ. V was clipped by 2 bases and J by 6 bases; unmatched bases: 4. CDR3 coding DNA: TGCGCCAGCAGCTTATTGGCGGGAGGCAATGAGCAGTTCTTC. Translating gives CASSLLAGGNEQFF.

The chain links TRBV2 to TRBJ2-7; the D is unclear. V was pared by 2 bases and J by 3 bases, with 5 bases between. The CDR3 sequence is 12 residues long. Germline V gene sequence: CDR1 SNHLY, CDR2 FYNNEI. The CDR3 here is CASSEQVYEQYF. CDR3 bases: TGTGCCAGCAGTGAACAGGTCTACGAGCAGTACTTC.

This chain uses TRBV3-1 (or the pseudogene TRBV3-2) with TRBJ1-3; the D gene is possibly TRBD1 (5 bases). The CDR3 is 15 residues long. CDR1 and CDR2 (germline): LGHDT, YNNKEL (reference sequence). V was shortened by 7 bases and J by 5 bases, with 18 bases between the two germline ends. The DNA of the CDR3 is TGTGCCAGCACCCCGCCCGGGGGGTTTAGAAACACCATATATTTT. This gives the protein CASTPPGGFRNTIYF.

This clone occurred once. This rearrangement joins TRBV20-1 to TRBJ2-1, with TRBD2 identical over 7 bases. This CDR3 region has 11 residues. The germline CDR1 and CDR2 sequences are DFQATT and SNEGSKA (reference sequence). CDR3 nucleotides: TGCAGGGGGGGACTATCCCATGAGCAGTTCTTC. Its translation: CRGGLSHEQFF.

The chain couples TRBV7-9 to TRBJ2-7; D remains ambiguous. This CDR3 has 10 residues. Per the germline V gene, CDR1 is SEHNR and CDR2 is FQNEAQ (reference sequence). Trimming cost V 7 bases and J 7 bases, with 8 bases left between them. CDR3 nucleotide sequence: TGTGCCAGCATGGGCAGGGAGCAGTACTTC. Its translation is CASMGREQYF. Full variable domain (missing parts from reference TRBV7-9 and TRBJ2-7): DTGVSQNPRHKITKRGQNVTFRCDPISEHNRLYWYRQTLGQGPEFLTYFQNEAQLEKSRLLSDRFSAERPKGSFSTLEIQRTEQGDSAMYLCASMGREQYFGPGTRLTVT.

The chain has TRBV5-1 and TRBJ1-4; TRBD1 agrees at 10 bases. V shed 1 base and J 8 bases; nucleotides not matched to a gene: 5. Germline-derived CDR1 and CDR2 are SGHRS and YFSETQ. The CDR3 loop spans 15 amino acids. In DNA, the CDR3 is TGCGCCAGCAGCTTGCTGACAGGGGGCCGGGAAAAACTGTTTTTT. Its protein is CASSLLTGGREKLFF.